The 2 T cell receptor beta chains presented below share a single source sample, sequenced in a study of blood T cell repertoires in COVID-19. Sequenced by immunoSEQ multiplex PCR; TCRdb stores in-frame clones only, minus some. The repertoire holds around 32,000 clones, approximately 93% seen once, with about 0.99% in the top ten. Sequenced: peripheral blood. The receptors originated from a male donor with active COVID-19.

This rearrangement joins TRBV19 to TRBJ2-1; TRBD2 might be the D (5 bases). V lost 4 bases, J lost 2 bases, and 12 bases lay in between. Germline V gives CDR1 LNHDA, CDR2 SQIVND (reference sequence). The CDR3 sequence is 15 residues long. CDR3 bases: TGTGCCAGTAGTAAGGGAGACACTGCCTACAATGAGCAGTTCTTC. Translation: CASSKGDTAYNEQFF.

This clone has just one count. V is TRBV5-5 and J is TRBJ2-2, with 8 nucleotides matching TRBD1. CDR3 length: 15 residues. The J segment lost 4 bases and the V segment lost 4 bases, leaving 6 bases of the junction unmatched. Germline V gene sequence: CDR1 SGHKS, CDR2 YYEKEE (reference sequence). The CDR3 sequence is CASSRGQGSTGELFF. The CDR3 bases are TGTGCCAGCAGCCGCGGACAGGGAAGCACCGGGGAGCTGTTTTTT.